The clone carrying this T cell receptor beta chain has a count of ten or more. TCRdb reanalysed the 5' RACE reads using MiXCR and keeps one entry per CDR3 protein. The data show approximately 70,000 distinct CDR3 sequences, roughly an eighth seen once. CDR1 is SGHKS, CDR2 YYEKEE, per germline (reference sequence). The V gene lost 0 bases and the J gene lost 5 bases, with 6 bases spanning the gap. This CDR3 has 12 residues. This sample is part of a study of early T cells in non-severe SARS-CoV-2 infection. Sequenced sample: whole blood. The V and J genes are TRBV5-5 and TRBJ2-7; D gene uncertain. The receptor comes from an adult who was a healthcare worker with PCR-confirmed SARS-CoV-2 infection or an uninfected control (not recorded which). The CDR3 DNA sequence: TGTGCCAGCAGCTTGGTGGGCCACGAGCAGTACTTC. It specifies CASSLVGHEQYF.